The following is a TCR beta chain sequence with its context. Its matching antigen is unknown. This CDR3 spans 17 amino acids. After removal of 7 bases from V and 5 bases from J, the junction contained 18 bases not matched to a gene. Germline lookup yields CDR1 LGHNT and CDR2 FRNRAP. These data belong to a study of T-cell memory formation after mild COVID-19. Study-wide results and limits: Later expanders leaned toward CD4+, whereas clones contracting from day 15 to 85 were balanced CD4/CD8. Pre-infection memory contained some responding clones, which suggested that cross-reactive memory had joined. Of the contracting clones, CD4+ ones lay mainly in CM and EM, and CD8+ ones in EMRA. Confirmation was lacking for SARS-CoV-2 specificity of second-wave clones that peaked on day 37.

TCRdb used MiXCR to reprocess the 5' RACE reads, holding one entry per CDR3 protein. The table shows some 450,000 distinct CDR3 sequences, with around 20% occurring only once. The sequence was collected from an adult woman who had mild COVID-19 (a few samples of this study predate the infection). Cell type and time point are not known. The sequenced material came from PBMCs or a T cell subset sorted from them (not recorded which). The chain employs TRBV12-5 and TRBJ2-5, with TRBD2 matching 8 bases. The CDR3 nucleotides are TGTGCTAGTGCCCTGGGGGGTCGAAGCGGGAGAATGGAGACCCAGTACTTC. It is translated as CASALGGRSGRMETQYF.